The rows below give T cell receptor beta chains drawn from one sample of a study of cytomegalovirus exposure and HLA in healthy donors. Data came from immunoSEQ multiplex PCR; TCRdb stores just in-frame clones and leaves some out. The sample records more than 60,000 clones, around four fifths being singletons. Sequenced input: PBMCs. Source of these receptors: a male donor in good health and CMV-seropositive. Each CDR3 is given without its conserved first and last residue.

V gene	J gene	CDR3 protein
TRBV5-6	TRBJ2-6	ASSFTSSGANVLT
TRBV7-3	TRBJ2-5	ASSFSRQETQY
TRBV4-1	TRBJ1-1	ASSPFGAGNTEAF
TRBV27	TRBJ2-7	ASSLSPGAYEQY
TRBV11-2	TRBJ1-1	ASSMTAGLTEAF
TRBV5-1	TRBJ2-3	ASSLTSGGAADTQY
TRBV4-1	TRBJ2-2	ASSQVPGTGYTGELF
TRBV7-2	TRBJ2-1	ASRPGWGGYNEQF
TRBV5-6	TRBJ1-1	ASSLWGGDTEAF
TRBV7-9	TRBJ1-6	ASSRGTAGSPLH